The clone carrying this T cell receptor (beta chain) was picked up a small number of times. No antigen is known for it. This entry is derived from a study of T-cell reconstitution after alpha-beta-depleted transplantation in children. Study-wide results and caveats: At the one-year point after transplant, T-cell counts and TCRbeta diversity were found to come mostly from T cells that had been newly produced. Surviving recipient T cells and intrathymic progenitors accounted for some patients' high TCRbeta diversity at day 60. In patients about two months after transplant, alpha-beta T cells reportedly arose from several hundred expanded graft clones.

The authors prepared the TCRbeta library with unique molecular identifiers. TCRdb re-analysed the PCR reads in MiXCR, keeping a single row per CDR3 protein. This table holds 100,000 or so distinct CDR3 sequences, 7% to 8% found once. V lost 4 bases, J lost 6 bases, and 11 bases lay in between. Germline CDR1 MNHNS, CDR2 SASEGT. This CDR3 region has 13 residues. The sequenced sample was PBMCs, obtained before TCRalphabeta/CD19-depleted stem cell transplant. The sequence was collected from a boy aged 2 to 9 with acute lymphoblastic leukemia, due to receive a stem cell transplant. V gene TRBV6-1 combines with J gene TRBJ2-3, with TRBD1 as a possible D gene (5 bases). The DNA of the CDR3 is TGTGCCAGCAGTGGGCAGGGAAGGGATACGCAGTATTTT. It translates to CASSGQGRDTQYF.